This T cell receptor (beta chain) is from a study of T cells after yellow fever vaccination. A note on this clonotype: Its antigen remains unknown.

The CDR3 has 19 amino acids. Trimming at V came to 0 bases and at J to 5 bases, leaving 11 bases not matched to a gene. The TCR cDNA carried a universal primer site and UMIs from 5'RACE template switching. TCRdb fed the 5' RACE reads into MiXCR, producing one record per CDR3 protein. The repertoire holds hundreds of thousands of distinct CDR3 sequences, approximately 10% seen once, with roughly 18% in the top ten. General observations from the study: A small proportion of clonotypes was detected in both the CD4 and CD8 compartments. Abundant bulk-derived clonotypes could contaminate FACS-sorted repertoires. Reappearing after the booster were most of the clones from primary vaccination (about 96% CD4, about 88% CD8).

Sequencing used PBMCs, obtained on the day of the first yellow fever vaccination. This chain links TRBV6-7 with TRBJ2-7; 15 bases map to TRBD2. TRBV6-7 is sorted into the ORF group, with uncertain function. This receptor was obtained from a man aged 18 to 29 who received the YFV17D yellow fever vaccine. The CDR3 bases are TGTGCCAGCAGTTACTCGAACGATGGACTAGCGGGGGGGCCCGACGAGCAGTACTTC. This sequence encodes CASSYSNDGLAGGPDEQYF.